The 18 T cell receptor beta chains below were found in one sample sequenced in a study of PD-1 blockade in classical Hodgkin lymphoma. The time point here: cycle 4 day 1 (C4D1), after 6 weeks of nivolumab. Each patient experienced a relapse that followed autologous stem cell transplantation, and brentuximab vedotin exposure varied. This table comes from immunoSEQ multiplex PCR, and its TCRdb copy is limited to in-frame clones, with some not included. The sample includes tens of thousands of clones, roughly 78% of them seen just once. Material: peripheral blood mononuclear cells (PBMCs), obtained before the fourth cycle of nivolumab. The receptors here all came from a human donor with classical Hodgkin lymphoma.

In its sample, this clone was seen once. The chain uses TRBV4-2 and TRBJ1-2; D gene ambiguous. Germline V gene sequence: CDR1 LGHNA, CDR2 YNFKEQ. The CDR3 is 12 residues long. V was pared by 4 bases and J by 4 bases, with 7 bases between. CDR3 in DNA: TGTGCCAGCAGCCGTCGTAGCTATGGCTACACCTTC. Protein product: CASSRRSYGYTF.

The rearrangement uses TRBV25-1 and TRBJ2-6, with D perhaps matching TRBD2 (5 bases). Germline V CDR1 and CDR2: MGHDK, SYGVNS. Trimming cost V 5 bases and J 2 bases, with 16 bases left between them. This CDR3 contains 17 residues. This CDR3 is CASSMGEGRAGANVLTF. The CDR3 nucleotides are TGTGCCAGCAGTATGGGAGAGGGCCGGGCTGGGGCCAACGTCCTGACTTTC.

The chain employs TRBV19 and TRBJ1-1; unclear D gene. This CDR3 has 13 residues. The germline V and J ends were trimmed by 6 bases and 0 bases, with 8 bases remaining between them. Germline values: CDR1 LNHDA, CDR2 SQIVND (reference sequence). The CDR3 coding sequence is TGTGCCAGTAGGACGGGAATGAACACTGAAGCTTTCTTT. This codes for CASRTGMNTEAFF.

This clone was recorded a few times. The chain joins TRBV6-5 to TRBJ1-1, with 8 bases matching TRBD1. The CDR3 loop spans 14 amino acids. Losses at the gene ends were 6 bases for V and 1 base for J; bases not matched to a gene: 4. CDR1 and CDR2 (germline): MNHEY, SVGAGI. This chain's CDR3 is CASRPGQANTEAFF. The CDR3 nucleotides read TGTGCCAGCAGGCCGGGACAGGCGAACACTGAAGCTTTCTTT.

A few counts support this clone. The sample has other DNA sequences that encode this CDR3 too. V and J are TRBV2 and TRBJ1-1; possible D gene TRBD1, 5 bases. The ends were cut back, 2 bases at V and 2 bases at J, with 6 bases in the middle. Germline V gene sequence: CDR1 SNHLY, CDR2 FYNNEI. CDR3 length: 13 amino acids. The CDR3 loop is CASSEQGNTEAFF. Written as DNA, the CDR3 is TGTGCCAGCAGTGAACAGGGTAACACTGAAGCTTTCTTT.

The sample holds a few counts of this clone. The V gene is TRBV25-1, the J gene TRBJ1-3, with D unclear. V was trimmed by 3 bases and J by 4 bases, leaving 7 bases between them. Germline assignment: CDR1 MGHDK and CDR2 SYGVNS. This CDR3 has 13 residues. The CDR3 DNA reads as TGTGCCAGCAGTGACGAAACAGGAAACACCATATATTTT. It specifies CASSDETGNTIYF.

This rearrangement joins TRBV19 to TRBJ2-2; the D is unclear. The V gene lost 3 bases and the J gene lost 5 bases, with 4 bases spanning the gap. In germline, CDR1 is LNHDA, CDR2 SQIVND (reference sequence). The CDR3 runs to 12 residues. CDR3 nucleotides: TGTGCCAGTAGTATCGGGACCGGGGAGCTGTTTTTT. Translation: CASSIGTGELFF. Using reference TRBV19 and TRBJ2-2 for the parts outside the CDR3, the full variable domain is DGGITQSPKYLFRKEGQNVTLSCEQNLNHDAMYWYRQDPGQGLRLIYYSQIVNDFQKGDIAEGYSVSREKKESFPLTVTSAQKNPTAFYLCASSIGTGELFFGEGSRLTVL.

This clone was counted a single time. The gene calls are TRBV10-2 and TRBJ2-7, with D tentatively TRBD1 (5 bases). The CDR3 totals 12 residues. V was shortened by 6 bases and J by 7 bases, with 13 bases between the two germline ends. Germline V CDR1 and CDR2: WSHSY, SAAADI. CDR3 sequence: CASRDSPWEQYF. CDR3 coding DNA: TGCGCCAGCAGAGACAGCCCCTGGGAGCAGTACTTC.

CDR3 DNA sequence: TGTGCCAGTAGTACTGGGACTAGCGGGGGCCGGGATACGCAGTATTTT. It codes for CASSTGTSGGRDTQYF. This sequence joins TRBV19 and TRBJ2-3, with TRBD2 matching over 14 bases. The CDR3 runs 16 residues. The germline V gene has CDR1 LNHDA and CDR2 SQIVND (reference sequence). Unmatched junction bases numbered 6, after V lost 4 bases and J lost 6 bases. Variable domain in full (rest from reference TRBV19 and TRBJ2-3): DGGITQSPKYLFRKEGQNVTLSCEQNLNHDAMYWYRQDPGQGLRLIYYSQIVNDFQKGDIAEGYSVSREKKESFPLTVTSAQKNPTAFYLCASSTGTSGGRDTQYFGPGTRLTVL.

V and J are TRBV6-6 and TRBJ2-5; the D gene is possibly TRBD2 (7 bases). Trimming took off 8 bases at V and 0 bases at J, with 13 bases between the two ends. This CDR3 contains 14 residues. Looked up from germline, CDR1 is MNHNY and CDR2 is SVGAGI (reference sequence). The CDR3 reads CASSRGADQETQYF. The CDR3 region has the DNA TGTGCCAGCTCACGGGGGGCCGACCAAGAGACCCAGTACTTC.

The V gene is TRBV10-1, the J gene TRBJ2-6, with D perhaps TRBD1 or TRBD2 (5 bases each). The CDR3 has 17 amino acids. Germline V lookup: CDR1 WNHNN, CDR2 SYGVQD (reference sequence). Trimming took off 6 bases at V and 1 base at J, with 16 bases between the two ends. The CDR3 DNA reads TGCGCCAGCAGAAGACCGGGACGGCTTTCTGGGGCCAACGTCCTGACTTTC. It specifies CASRRPGRLSGANVLTF.

The genes are TRBV18 and TRBJ1-3, with 7 bases lining up with TRBD1. Trimming took 3 bases from V and 3 from J; bases not matched to a gene: 2. This CDR3 is built from 14 residues. CDR1 is KGHSH, CDR2 LQKENI, per germline. The CDR3 DNA reads TGTGCCAGCTCACCGGGGACAGATGGAAACACCATATATTTT. Residues: CASSPGTDGNTIYF.

This chain uses TRBV5-4 with TRBJ1-2; D might be TRBD1 (5 bases). The ends were cut back, 1 base at V and 8 bases at J, with 12 bases in the middle. The CDR3 loop spans 13 amino acids. Germline-derived CDR1 and CDR2 are SGHNT and YYREEE (reference sequence). DNA for the CDR3: TGTGCCAGCAGCTTGTGGCAGGGTGAGGGCTACACCTTC. Protein: CASSLWQGEGYTF.

Comment on this clone: Additional DNA sequences in this sample encode the identical CDR3. CDR3 residues: CASSFQGGNEKLFF. CDR3 coding DNA: TGTGCCAGCAGCTTCCAGGGTGGGAATGAAAAACTGTTTTTT. This sequence joins TRBV7-2 and TRBJ1-4, with D tentatively TRBD1 (5 bases). The CDR3 spans 14 residues. The germline CDR1 and CDR2 sequences are SGHTA and FQGNSA. The V and J ends lost 3 bases and 5 bases respectively, with 10 bases between them.

The chain is built from TRBV19 and TRBJ1-1; no clear D gene. CDR1 is LNHDA, CDR2 SQIVND, per germline (reference sequence). The ends were cut back, 1 base at V and 1 base at J, with 7 bases in the middle. CDR3 length: 14 amino acids. DNA of the CDR3: TGTGCCAGTAGTATAGTTTCAGGGAACACTGAAGCTTTCTTT. Translating it yields CASSIVSGNTEAFF.

In its sample, this clone was seen a few times. This chain uses TRBV7-2 with TRBJ1-1; no definite D call. The CDR3 has 12 amino acids. V lost 6 bases to trimming and J lost 8 bases, with 13 bases between them. The germline CDR1 and CDR2 sequences are SGHTA and FQGNSA. CDR3 in amino acids: CASRAQTKEAFF. CDR3 DNA: TGTGCCAGCAGGGCCCAGACCAAGGAAGCTTTCTTT.

This chain links TRBV7-2 with TRBJ1-1; possibly TRBD1 for D (6 bases). The germline gives CDR1 SGHTA, CDR2 FQGNSA. This CDR3 region has 14 residues. The germline V and J ends were trimmed by 4 bases and 6 bases, with 15 bases remaining between them. The CDR3 DNA follows: TGTGCCAGCAGCTCAATCCGGGGGGCCCCTGAAGCTTTCTTT. Its protein product is CASSSIRGAPEAFF. The full variable domain, its missing parts supplied by reference TRBV7-2 and TRBJ1-1, is GAGVSQSPSNKVTEKGKDVELRCDPISGHTALYWYRQSLGQGLEFLIYFQGNSAPDKSGLPSDRFSAERTGGSVSTLTIQRTQQEDSAVYLCASSSIRGAPEAFFGQGTRLTVV.

This clone was seen a single time. The V gene is TRBV18, the J gene TRBJ1-1; 7 bases are a match to TRBD1. Trimming cost V 4 bases and J 2 bases; bases outside gene matches: 10. Germline CDR1 KGHSH, CDR2 LQKENI. This CDR3 region has 16 residues. The CDR3 here is CASSLLTRGANTEAFF. DNA for the CDR3: TGTGCCAGCTCACTTCTGACCAGGGGGGCTAACACTGAAGCTTTCTTT.